Listed below are T cell receptor beta chains from one sample, sequenced in a study of vaccination and CD4 T cells after COVID-19. TCRdb processed the PCR reads anew with MiXCR; each CDR3 protein has one entry. Altogether 7,500 to 10,000 distinct CDR3 sequences are present, approximately 35% being singletons, with the ten largest covering 15%. These receptors' targets are unknown. Sequencing was carried out using CD4+ T cells from blood, cultured in vitro. These receptors came from a human donor in good health. Both conserved end residues are part of each CDR3. Each record gives: clone size, V gene, D gene, CDR3 length, J gene, CDR3 protein, CDR3 DNA. The D gene is left open where the match is weak. Clone size is shown for a subset of rows, as once, few, many or a class of expanded clone.

>few|TRBV28|-|14|TRBJ1-1
CASSLGGGYTEAFF
TGTGCCAGCAGTTTGGGCGGGGGGTACACTGAAGCTTTCTTT
>-|TRBV6-1|TRBD1|14|TRBJ2-1
CASSGGQGYNEQFF
TGTGCCAGCAGTGGGGGACAGGGGTACAATGAGCAGTTCTTC
>-|TRBV28|-|14|TRBJ1-6
CASSLRTYNSPLHF
TGTGCCAGCAGTTTACGGACCTATAATTCACCCCTCCACTTT
>-|TRBV24-1|TRBD1|15|TRBJ2-5
CATSDYGRGRETQYF
TGTGCCACCAGTGATTACGGCAGGGGGAGAGAGACCCAGTACTTC
>-|TRBV19|TRBD2|14|TRBJ2-7
CASKPGLDFHEQYF
TGTGCCAGTAAGCCGGGACTAGACTTCCACGAGCAGTACTTC
>-|TRBV9|-|14|TRBJ1-1
CASSVGGYNTEAFF
TGTGCCAGCAGCGTAGGAGGGTATAACACTGAAGCTTTCTTT
>-|TRBV15|-|13|TRBJ1-1
CATSRDFNTEAFF
TGTGCCACCAGCAGAGATTTTAACACTGAAGCTTTCTTT
>-|TRBV7-8|-|19|TRBJ2-1
CASSLALRGQRKAYNEQFF
TGTGCCAGCAGCTTAGCGTTGAGGGGCCAGAGGAAGGCTTACAATGAGCAGTTCTTC
>-|TRBV5-5|-|14|TRBJ1-2
CASSSLGGNYGYTF
TGTGCCAGCAGCTCCCTGGGCGGTAACTATGGCTACACCTTC
>-|TRBV21-1|-|18|TRBJ1-5
CASSKGTGGTHSNQPQHF
TGTGCCAGCAGCAAAGGGACAGGGGGCACCCATAGCAATCAGCCCCAGCATTTT
>-|TRBV6-2/TRBV6-3|-|13|TRBJ2-5
CASTSSGGETQYF
TGTGCCAGCACTTCCTCTGGGGGAGAGACCCAGTACTTC
>-|TRBV2|-|15|TRBJ1-2
CASSERTHKNYGYTF
TGTGCCAGCAGTGAAAGGACGCATAAGAACTATGGCTACACCTTC
>medium-sized|TRBV27|-|15|TRBJ1-6
CASSFLDQGGSPLHF
TGTGCCAGCAGTTTCCTTGACCAGGGAGGATCACCCCTCCACTTT
>-|TRBV11-2|-|16|TRBJ1-1
CASSLDWGQRRTEAFF
TGTGCCAGCAGCTTAGATTGGGGACAAAGGAGGACTGAAGCTTTCTTT
>-|TRBV24-1|-|14|TRBJ1-2
CATSDSSQGYGYTF
TGTGCCACCAGTGATTCGTCACAGGGCTATGGCTACACCTTC
>-|TRBV11-3|TRBD1|15|TRBJ2-7
CASSPSQGVSYEQYF
TGTGCCAGCAGCCCCTCACAGGGGGTATCCTACGAGCAGTACTTC
>few|TRBV4-3|-|15|TRBJ2-7
CASSQSGGPTYEQYF
TGCGCCAGCAGCCAATCAGGTGGACCTACCTACGAGCAGTACTTC
>-|TRBV7-7|-|12|TRBJ2-2
CASSLHTGELFF
TGTGCTAGCAGCTTACACACCGGGGAGCTGTTTTTT
>-|TRBV14|-|17|TRBJ2-7
CASSQDLSPGYSYEQYF
TGTGCCAGCAGCCAAGATCTTAGTCCGGGATATTCCTACGAGCAGTACTTC
>few|TRBV10-3|TRBD1|12|TRBJ1-5
CAISWTGQPQHF
TGTGCCATCAGTTGGACAGGACAGCCCCAGCATTTT
>-|TRBV27|TRBD2|15|TRBJ2-3
CASSSDSSGLDTQYF
TGTGCCAGCAGTTCCGACTCTAGCGGGTTAGATACGCAGTATTTT
>few|TRBV19|TRBD2|14|TRBJ2-3
CASSTSGRTDTQYF
TGTGCCAGTAGTACTAGCGGCCGCACAGATACGCAGTATTTT
>few|TRBV6-1|TRBD2|17|TRBJ2-1
CASSKLAGVESGNEQFF
TGTGCCAGCAGCAAACTAGCGGGAGTGGAATCGGGCAATGAGCAGTTCTTC
>-|TRBV6-1|TRBD1|15|TRBJ2-5
CASSGGQGAGETQYF
TGTGCCAGCAGTGGGGGACAGGGGGCCGGAGAGACCCAGTACTTC
>-|TRBV6-1|-|13|TRBJ2-6
CASKTSGANVLTF
TGTGCCAGCAAGACCTCTGGGGCCAACGTCCTGACTTTC
>-|TRBV12-3/TRBV12-4|-|13|TRBJ2-1
CASRIDRYNEQFF
TGTGCCAGCAGAATAGACAGATACAATGAGCAGTTCTTC
>few|TRBV27|-|12|TRBJ2-3
CASRNIADTQYF
TGTGCCAGTCGAAATATCGCAGATACGCAGTATTTT
>-|TRBV6-1|-|14|TRBJ2-7
CASSEVSGSYEQYF
TGTGCCAGCAGTGAGGTTAGCGGCTCCTACGAGCAGTACTTC
>-|TRBV7-2|TRBD2|15|TRBJ2-1
CASSPGLAVYNEQFF
TGTGCCAGCAGCCCGGGACTAGCGGTTTACAATGAGCAGTTCTTC
>few|TRBV7-8|-|15|TRBJ2-1
CASSLRRSSYNEQFF
TGTGCCAGCAGCTTAAGGCGGAGCTCCTACAATGAGCAGTTCTTC
>-|TRBV11-2|-|15|TRBJ2-2
CASSPHHSGTSQLFF
TGTGCCAGCAGCCCCCATCACTCCGGGACCTCACAGCTGTTTTTT
>few|TRBV28|-|13|TRBJ2-2
CASSLLGRPELFF
TGTGCCAGCAGTTTATTGGGGCGCCCGGAGCTGTTTTTT
>-|TRBV20-1|-|12|TRBJ1-5
CSAPLGGQPQHF
TGCAGTGCCCCATTAGGGGGTCAGCCCCAGCATTTT
>-|TRBV7-9|-|13|TRBJ1-5
CASSLAGNEPQHF
TGTGCCAGCAGCTTAGCAGGGAATGAGCCCCAGCATTTT
>-|TRBV30|-|12|TRBJ1-1
CAWSFLNTEAFF
TGTGCCTGGAGTTTCTTGAACACTGAAGCTTTCTTT
>-|TRBV28|-|15|TRBJ2-7
CASSLTGTWSYEQYF
TGTGCCAGCAGTTTAACCGGGACATGGTCCTACGAGCAGTACTTC
>-|TRBV19|-|15|TRBJ2-1
CASTPGKVPYNEQFF
TGTGCCAGTACCCCAGGGAAGGTCCCCTACAATGAGCAGTTCTTC
>-|TRBV20-1|TRBD2|15|TRBJ2-4
CSARNVISGEKDKYF
TGCAGTGCTAGAAATGTAATTAGCGGGGAAAAGGATAAGTACTTC
>few|TRBV7-8|-|16|TRBJ2-2
CASSFLRRRVPGELFF
TGTGCCAGCAGCTTTCTCCGGCGGCGGGTACCCGGGGAGCTGTTTTTT
>-|TRBV28|-|8|TRBJ1-2
CASGGYTF
TGTGCCAGCGGAGGCTACACCTTC
>-|TRBV5-6|-|13|TRBJ2-2
CASSPTTTGELFF
TGTGCCAGCAGCCCGACCACCACCGGGGAGCTGTTTTTT
>medium-sized|TRBV10-3|-|12|TRBJ2-7
CAISDGSYEQYF
TGTGCCATCAGTGACGGTTCCTACGAGCAGTACTTC
>-|TRBV24-1|-|15|TRBJ1-5
CATSDTRTSGRPQHF
TGTGCCACCAGTGATACCCGTACGTCGGGTCGGCCCCAGCATTTT
>few|TRBV19|TRBD2|14|TRBJ2-2
CASSRLADTGELFF
TGTGCCAGTAGTAGACTAGCGGACACCGGGGAGCTGTTTTTT
>-|TRBV28|-|19|TRBJ1-5
CASRLDWIQGSDSNQPQHF
TGTGCCAGCCGTCTTGACTGGATCCAGGGGAGCGATAGCAATCAGCCCCAGCATTTT
>few|TRBV20-1|TRBD2|16|TRBJ2-3
CSAQRAGGGSTDTQYF
TGCAGTGCCCAAAGGGCGGGAGGGGGGAGCACAGATACGCAGTATTTT
>-|TRBV24-1|TRBD2|15|TRBJ2-3
CATSDTGTSGNSQYF
TGTGCCACCAGTGACACCGGGACTAGCGGCAATTCGCAGTATTTT
>few|TRBV28|-|19|TRBJ2-5
CASSPSRGWRDITEETQYF
TGTGCCAGCAGTCCCAGCCGTGGATGGCGGGATATTACGGAAGAGACCCAGTACTTC